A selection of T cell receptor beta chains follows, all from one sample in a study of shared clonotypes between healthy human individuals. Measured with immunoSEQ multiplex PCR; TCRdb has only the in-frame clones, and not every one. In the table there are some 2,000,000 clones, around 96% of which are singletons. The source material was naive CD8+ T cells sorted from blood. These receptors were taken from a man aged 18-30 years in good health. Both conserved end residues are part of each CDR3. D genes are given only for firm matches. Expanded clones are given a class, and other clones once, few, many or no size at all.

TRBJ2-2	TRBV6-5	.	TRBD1	TGTGCCAGTTCAGGGGGCGGGGAGCTGTTTTTT	CASSGGGELFF
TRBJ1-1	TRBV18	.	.	TGTGCCAGCTCACCAAACGGTGTCAACACTGAAGCTTTCTTT	CASSPNGVNTEAFF
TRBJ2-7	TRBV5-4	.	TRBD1	TGTGCCAGCAGCTTGGGGCAGGGGGCCTCCTACGAGCAGTACTTC	CASSLGQGASYEQYF
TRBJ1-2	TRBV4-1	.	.	TGCGCCAGCAGCCAGACCTCGGGCCTCTATGGCTACACCTTC	CASSQTSGLYGYTF
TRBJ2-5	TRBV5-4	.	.	TGTGCCAGCAGCCGCCCCGAGGAGACCCAGTACTTC	CASSRPEETQYF
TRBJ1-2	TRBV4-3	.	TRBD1	TGCGCCAGCAGCCAAGATGGGCAGGGGGCAAACGGCTACACCTTC	CASSQDGQGANGYTF
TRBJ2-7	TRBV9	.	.	TGTGCCAGCAGCGTAGGTTCTTCCAGCTCCTACGAGCAGTACTTC	CASSVGSSSSYEQYF
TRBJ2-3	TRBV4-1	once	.	TGCGCCAGCAGCCAAGATGGCGCAGATACGCAGTATTTT	CASSQDGADTQYF
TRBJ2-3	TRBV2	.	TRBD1	TGTGCCAGCCGGTTCGGGACAGGGAGGACAGATACGCAGTATTTT	CASRFGTGRTDTQYF
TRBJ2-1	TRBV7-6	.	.	TGTGCCAGCAGCTTAGTTCTATCGGTCCATGGTGAGCAGTTCTTC	CASSLVLSVHGEQFF
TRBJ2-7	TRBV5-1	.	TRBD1	TGCGCCAGCAGCTGGGGACAGGGCAGCTCCTACGAGCAGTACTTC	CASSWGQGSSYEQYF
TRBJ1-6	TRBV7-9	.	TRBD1	TGTGCCAGCAGCCCGACAGGGGTGGCTTCACCCCTCCACTTT	CASSPTGVASPLHF
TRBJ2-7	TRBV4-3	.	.	TGCGCCAGCAGCCACATTCCTGGGGGCTACGAGCAGTACTTC	CASSHIPGGYEQYF
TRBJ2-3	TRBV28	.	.	TGTGCCAGCAGTTTTGTAAATACGCAGTATTTT	CASSFVNTQYF
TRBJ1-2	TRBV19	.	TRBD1	TGTGCCAGTAGCTCCAGGACAGGGGGCTACTATGGCTACACCTTC	CASSSRTGGYYGYTF
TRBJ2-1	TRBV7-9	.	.	TGTGCCAGCAGCTTAACCACCGACGGGGCGCGTGACAATGAGCAGTTCTTC	CASSLTTDGARDNEQFF
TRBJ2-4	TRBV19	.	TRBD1	TGTGCCAGTAGTTCCGAGGGACAGGACACACTAAACATTCAGTACTTC	CASSSEGQDTLNIQYF
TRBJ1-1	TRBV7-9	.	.	TGTGCCAGCAGCTTAGCTTTGGACGGTGAAGCTTTCTTT	CASSLALDGEAFF
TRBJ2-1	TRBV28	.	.	TGTGCCAGCAGGGCCCGGGGCTCCTACAATGAGCAGTTCTTC	CASRARGSYNEQFF
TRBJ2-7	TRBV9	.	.	TGTGCCAGCAGCGGAGACCGGGACTCCCCTTACGAGCAGTACTTC	CASSGDRDSPYEQYF
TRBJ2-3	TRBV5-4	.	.	TGTGCCAGCAATCCGATCACGGAACGGGATACGCAGTATTTT	CASNPITERDTQYF
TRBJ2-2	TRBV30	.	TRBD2	TGTGCCTGGCCACTTGCGGGGGGCCGACCGCTTTCCGACACCGGGGAGCTGTTTTTT	CAWPLAGGRPLSDTGELFF
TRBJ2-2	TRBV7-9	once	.	TGTGCCAGCAGCTTAATAGGGGCCGCCGGGGAGCTGTTTTTT	CASSLIGAAGELFF
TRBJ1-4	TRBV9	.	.	TGTGCCAGCAGCGTAGGATCTCAGGGGCGGAATGAAAAACTGTTTTTT	CASSVGSQGRNEKLFF
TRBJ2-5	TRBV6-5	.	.	TGTGCCAGCAGTCCCCTAGGGAAGGGCCAAGAGACCCAGTACTTC	CASSPLGKGQETQYF
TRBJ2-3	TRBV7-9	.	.	TGTGCCAGCAGCTTAGTCCTTGTTGGCCTCACAGATACGCAGTATTTT	CASSLVLVGLTDTQYF
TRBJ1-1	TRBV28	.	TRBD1	TGTGCCAGCAGTCCAACAGGGGAGGCTGAAGCTTTCTTT	CASSPTGEAEAFF
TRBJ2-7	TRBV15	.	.	TGTGCCACCAGCCCCCCTAGGCAGGGCCGCTACGAGCAGTACTTC	CATSPPRQGRYEQYF
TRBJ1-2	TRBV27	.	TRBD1	TGTGCCAGCAGCTCAGGGGGCGATGGCTACACCTTC	CASSSGGDGYTF
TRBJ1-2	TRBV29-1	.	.	TGCAGCGTTGTTCGGGGGTCTGGTGGCAACACCTTC	CSVVRGSGGNTF
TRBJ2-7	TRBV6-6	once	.	TGTGCCAGCAGTTACCCGGACTCCTACGAGCAGTACTTC	CASSYPDSYEQYF
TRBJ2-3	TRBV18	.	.	TGTGCCAGCTCACTGACACCCGCAACCACACATACGCAGTATTTT	CASSLTPATTHTQYF
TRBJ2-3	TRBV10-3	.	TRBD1	TGTGCCATCAGTGGGGAGACAGGGGTAACAGATACGCAGTATTTT	CAISGETGVTDTQYF
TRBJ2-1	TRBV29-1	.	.	TGCAGCGTTGAAGGGGGGCTTAATCACAATGAGCAGTTCTTC	CSVEGGLNHNEQFF
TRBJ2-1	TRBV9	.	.	TGTGCCAGCAGCGTAGTAGAGAAGGAGCAGTTCTTC	CASSVVEKEQFF
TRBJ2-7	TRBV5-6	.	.	TGTGCCAGCAGCTCAGGTCCGCTGGTCGAGCAGTACTTC	CASSSGPLVEQYF
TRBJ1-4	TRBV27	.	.	TGTGCCAGCAGTTTTCAGGGAGATAATGAAAAACTGTTTTTT	CASSFQGDNEKLFF
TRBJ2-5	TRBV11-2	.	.	TGTGCCAGCAGCCCGCACCACGGCACCCAGTACTTC	CASSPHHGTQYF
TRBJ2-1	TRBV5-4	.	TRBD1	TGTGCCAGCAGCTTGGCCGGGACAGGGTATGCAAATGAGCAGTTCTTC	CASSLAGTGYANEQFF
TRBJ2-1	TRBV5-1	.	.	TGCGCCAGCAGCTTGGAGTGGCGCGACAATGAGCAGTTCTTC	CASSLEWRDNEQFF
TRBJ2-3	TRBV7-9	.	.	TGTGCCAGCACAACTAGCACAGATACGCAGTATTTT	CASTTSTDTQYF
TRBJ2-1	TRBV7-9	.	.	TGTGCCAGCAGCTTAGCGGGCCTGCGGGGGCGCAATGAGCAGTTCTTC	CASSLAGLRGRNEQFF
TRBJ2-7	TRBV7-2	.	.	TGTGCCAGCAGCTTAGGTGGGGTCGAGCAGTACTTC	CASSLGGVEQYF
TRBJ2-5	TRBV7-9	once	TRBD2	TGTGCCAGCAGTCCTCCTGGGACTAGCGGGAAAGAGACCCAGTACTTC	CASSPPGTSGKETQYF
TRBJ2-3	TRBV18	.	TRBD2	TGTGCCAGCTCACCCGGACTAGCGGGAGGTTTCAGCACAGATACGCAGTATTTT	CASSPGLAGGFSTDTQYF
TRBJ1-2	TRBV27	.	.	TGTGCCAGCAGTTTATCGATGGGGGGGGCAGCTAACTATGGCTACACCTTC	CASSLSMGGAANYGYTF
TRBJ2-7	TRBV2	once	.	TGTGCCAGCAGCCCAGGGTTGCACGAGCAGTACTTC	CASSPGLHEQYF
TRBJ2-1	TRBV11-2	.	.	TGTGCCAGCAGCCCGCCGAACTCCTACAATGAGCAGTTCTTC	CASSPPNSYNEQFF
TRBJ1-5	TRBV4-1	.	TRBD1	TGCGCCAGCAGCCAAGCCCTTGACAGGGCTAGCAATCAGCCCCAGCATTTT	CASSQALDRASNQPQHF
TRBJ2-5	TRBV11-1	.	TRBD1	TGTGCCAGCAGCTCAAGGGACAGGGACCAAGAGACCCAGTACTTC	CASSSRDRDQETQYF
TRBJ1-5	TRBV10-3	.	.	TGTGCCACCCGGGACGGAAATCAGCCCCAGCATTTT	CATRDGNQPQHF
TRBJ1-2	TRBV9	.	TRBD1	TGTGCCAGCAGCGTAAGGGAAGGACAGGGGGAGAAGGATGGCTACACCTTC	CASSVREGQGEKDGYTF
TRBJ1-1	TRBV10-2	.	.	TGCGCCAGCAGTGATAGGTCCGCCGTCACTGAAGCTTTCTTT	CASSDRSAVTEAFF
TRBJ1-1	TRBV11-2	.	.	TGTGCCAGCAGCTTAGGAACAGGGTACACTGAAGCTTTCTTT	CASSLGTGYTEAFF
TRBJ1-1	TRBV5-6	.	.	TGTGCCAGCAGCTTGGAAGTGGGAGGGGCTAACACTGAAGCTTTCTTT	CASSLEVGGANTEAFF
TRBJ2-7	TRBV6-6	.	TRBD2	TGTGCCAGCAGTTCGGGAGGGACTAGCTACGAGCAGTACTTC	CASSSGGTSYEQYF